Sequencing of this T cell receptor beta chain was carried out in a study of blood T cell repertoires in COVID-19. In the study overall: Acute and convalescent COVID-19 samples came from the United States, Italy and Spain. T cells, B-cell-depleted T cells, or PBMCs provided the cDNA or gDNA that served as material.

Original processing notes: Counts of nucleated cells, estimated from reference gene primer amplification, were obtained. Assay: immunoSEQ multiplex PCR; the TCRdb copy retains only in-frame clones and omits some. From that table come the V and J calls and clone size; the DNA was used to work out D and trimming. The table includes 130,000 to 150,000 clones, around 76% detected once. The CDR3 has 17 residues. The germline V gene has CDR1 MNHEY and CDR2 SMNVEV (reference sequence). Germline trimming cut 5 bases from V and 1 base from J; bases unmatched to any gene: 12. This receptor was obtained from a man older than 75 with acute or convalescent COVID-19. V usage is TRBV27 and J usage is TRBJ2-3, with 7 positions matching TRBD1. The source material was peripheral blood. CDR3: CASSPEGQLGGTDTQYF. The CDR3, as DNA: TGTGCCAGCAGTCCTGAGGGACAGTTGGGCGGCACAGATACGCAGTATTTT.